Shown below are 10 T cell receptor beta chains from a single sample sequenced in a study of Tregs in tolerant kidney transplant recipients. TCRdb's table, derived via immunoSEQ multiplex PCR, lists solely in-frame clones and lacks some. Here the sample spans 100,000 to 130,000 clones, roughly 89% being singletons. Sequencing used CD4+ T cells from blood, obtained before the transplant. These receptors all stem from a human donor who received a combined kidney and bone marrow transplant.

The chain is built from TRBV19 and TRBJ2-7; 7 bases align to TRBD1. Per germline, CDR1 LNHDA and CDR2 SQIVND (reference sequence). The CDR3 contains 15 residues. V trimming: 5 bases; J trimming: 2 bases; junction bases outside the gene matches: 9. The CDR3 reads CASSPGTVGTYEQYF. DNA of the CDR3: TGTGCCAGTAGTCCAGGGACAGTGGGAACCTACGAGCAGTACTTC.

V gene TRBV29-1 combines with J gene TRBJ1-1; D ambiguous. Germline lookup yields CDR1 SQVTM and CDR2 ANQGSEA. The germline V and J ends were trimmed by 5 bases and 1 base, with 5 bases remaining between them. This CDR3 is 11 amino acids long. This CDR3 is CSVWRNTEAFF. CDR3 sequence (DNA): TGCAGCGTTTGGAGGAACACTGAAGCTTTCTTT.

The CDR3 nucleotides are TGTGCCAGCAGCCCATTACAGGGGGGGGCCTACATGTATGGCTACACCTTC. This gives the protein CASSPLQGGAYMYGYTF. The V gene is TRBV7-2, the J gene TRBJ1-2; 8 nucleotides line up with TRBD1. J lost 5 bases, V lost 5 bases, and 16 bases had no gene match. CDR1 is SGHTA and CDR2 is FQGNSA in the germline V gene. The CDR3 spans 17 residues.

CDR3 bases: TGCGCCAGCAGCTTCAGTTCTGCCACTGAAGCTTTCTTT. This encodes CASSFSSATEAFF. The chain carries TRBV5-1 and TRBJ1-1; D ambiguous. V dropped 2 bases and J dropped 4 bases, with 9 bases sitting between them. This CDR3 has 13 residues. Per the germline V gene, CDR1 is SGHRS and CDR2 is YFSETQ.

J is TRBJ2-2 and V is TRBV25-1, with a possible D match to TRBD1 (5 bases). The CDR3 sequence is 14 residues long. V lost 3 bases, J lost 3 bases, and 8 bases lay in between. The germline V gene has CDR1 MGHDK and CDR2 SYGVNS. CDR3 DNA sequence: TGTGCCAGCAGTGACAGGGTTGACACCGGGGAGCTGTTTTTT. Its translation: CASSDRVDTGELFF. Full variable domain (rest looked up from reference TRBV25-1 and TRBJ2-2): EADIYQTPRYLVIGTGKKITLECSQTMGHDKMYWYQQDPGMELHLIHYSYGVNSTEKGDLSSESTVSRIRTEHFPLTLESARPSHTSQYLCASSDRVDTGELFFGEGSRLTVL.

The chain links TRBV5-4 to TRBJ2-7, with 9 bases identical to TRBD1. The CDR3 is 14 residues long. The ends lost 3 bases at V and 2 bases at J; junction bases unmatched: 3. From germline, CDR1 is SGHNT and CDR2 YYREEE (reference sequence). CDR3 in amino acids: CASSWGQGTYEQYF. The DNA of the CDR3 is TGTGCCAGCAGCTGGGGACAGGGAACCTACGAGCAGTACTTC.

This chain links TRBV19 with TRBJ2-7, with 8 bases identical to TRBD1. Germline CDR1 and CDR2: LNHDA and SQIVND (reference sequence). The CDR3 loop spans 13 amino acids. J lost 1 base, V lost 4 bases, and 0 bases had no gene match. The chain's CDR3 is CASSNRGSYEQYF. Written as DNA, the CDR3 is TGTGCCAGTAGTAACAGGGGGTCCTACGAGCAGTACTTC. Filled out from reference TRBV19 and TRBJ2-7, the complete variable domain reads DGGITQSPKYLFRKEGQNVTLSCEQNLNHDAMYWYRQDPGQGLRLIYYSQIVNDFQKGDIAEGYSVSREKKESFPLTVTSAQKNPTAFYLCASSNRGSYEQYFGPGTRLTVT.

CDR3 sequence (DNA): TGCGCCAGCAGCGAGGGCCCCCGACAGGGGGCATTGGGCTACACCTTC. It specifies CASSEGPRQGALGYTF. V gene TRBV5-1 combines with J gene TRBJ1-2; TRBD1 agrees at 10 bases. Germline values: CDR1 SGHRS, CDR2 YFSETQ. The CDR3 totals 16 residues. J was trimmed by 8 bases and V by 4 bases; bases with no gene match: 14. The whole variable domain, remainder taken from reference TRBV5-1 and TRBJ1-2, is KAGVTQTPRYLIKTRGQQVTLSCSPISGHRSVSWYQQTPGQGLQFLFEYFSETQRNKGNFPGRFSGRQFSNSRSEMNVSTLELGDSALYLCASSEGPRQGALGYTFGSGTRLTVV.

This sequence joins TRBV4-3 and TRBJ2-1, with 7 bases matching TRBD2. The CDR3 covers 17 residues. Trimming cost V 0 bases and J 1 base; bases outside gene matches: 6. Germline CDR1 reads LGHNA; CDR2 reads YSLEER. The CDR3 here is CASSQDRWTRSYNEQFF. In nucleotides, the CDR3 is TGCGCCAGCAGCCAAGATAGATGGACTAGGTCCTACAATGAGCAGTTCTTC.

The chain recombines TRBV7-7 with TRBJ2-2, with TRBD1 matching over 9 bases. Germline values: CDR1 SSHAT, CDR2 FNYEAQ (reference sequence). V trimming: 5 bases; J trimming: 6 bases; junction bases outside the gene matches: 4. The CDR3 consists of 14 residues. The CDR3 DNA is TGTGCCAGCAGCCCCGGACAGGGGTCCGGGGAGCTGTTTTTT. It encodes CASSPGQGSGELFF.